This T cell receptor beta chain was observed in a study of control samples from healthy donors and cancer patients. There are 14 residues in the CDR3. Germline loops: CDR1 SEHNR, CDR2 FQNEAQ (reference sequence). The V end lost 2 bases, the J end lost 7 bases, and 12 bases lay between the germline ends. Method: immunoSEQ multiplex PCR; TCRdb's copy keeps in-frame clones and lacks some. Of approximately 230,000 clones listed, about 80% are singletons. This sequence was found in a woman aged 60-75 years with lung cancer. The gene calls are TRBV7-9 and TRBJ1-5, with D possibly matching TRBD1 (6 bases). Sequencing was performed on PBMCs. The DNA of the CDR3 is TGTGCCAGCAGCTTAAAGGGGGATAAGCAGCCCCAGCATTTT. It yields the protein CASSLKGDKQPQHF.